The following is a T cell receptor beta chain sequence with its context. Its antigen is not known. The sample comes from a study of T cells after yellow fever vaccination. General observations from the study: Post-booster reappearance was seen for most primary-vaccination clones (about 95% CD4, around 90% CD8).

The CDR3 contains 16 residues. The germline V gene encodes CDR1 MNHEY and CDR2 SVGEGT. Trimming cost V 6 bases and J 5 bases; bases outside gene matches: 15. MiXCR, run by TCRdb on the 5' RACE reads, gives a single entry per CDR3 protein. The sample consists of approximately 330,000 distinct CDR3 sequences, around 13% of them appearing once. The TCR comes from a man aged 18 to 29 who received the YFV17D yellow fever vaccine. The chain uses TRBV6-2 or TRBV6-3 and TRBJ2-5, with 7 bases aligning to TRBD1. The material sequenced was CD4+ T cells sorted from PBMCs, taken 15 days after the yellow fever booster vaccination. CDR3 bases: TGTGCCAGCAGGCCAAGGAAGGGGGCCGTGGAGGAGACCCAGTACTTC. The encoded protein is CASRPRKGAVEETQYF.